This TCR beta chain was retrieved from a study of shared clonotypes between healthy human individuals. Study information: The people who gave samples were a couple of women and a few men aged 18 to 49.

The CDR3 length is 14 residues. The germline gives CDR1 LNHDA, CDR2 SQIVND (reference sequence). The V gene lost 3 bases and the J gene lost 5 bases, with 13 bases spanning the gap. How the authors handled the data: Junction-only immunoSEQ sequences carried no quality scores, so filtering differed. The data were produced by immunoSEQ multiplex PCR, yet TCRdb's version contains in-frame clones alone and is incomplete. The D gene and trimming were derived from the DNA, and the V and J assignments and clone size from that table. Among around 2.1 million clones listed, about 92% were seen once. The count of this clone is one. The antigen remains undetermined. Findings of the study overall: Clonotype sharing levels among donors were expected to vary with sequencing depth. Larger estimated richness was generally recorded for naive subsets relative to memory subsets.

Naive CD8 cells were CD45RO-negative, positively selected for CCR7, excluding terminally differentiated effector memory CD45RA+ cells. The V call is TRBV19, the J call TRBJ2-5; D ambiguous. The source is a man aged 18 to 29 in good health. Some clones in this sample may be carry-over from other donors' samples. The sequencing input was naive CD8+ T cells from PBMCs. CDR3 DNA sequence: TGTGCCAGTAGTATTGATCTAGAACTGGAGACCCAGTACTTC. Translating gives CASSIDLELETQYF.